This T cell receptor beta chain comes out of a study of shared clonotypes between healthy human individuals. The study's findings and limits: Naive subsets typically showed greater estimated richness than memory subsets.

To note about this clone: Its antigen is unidentified.

Data came from immunoSEQ multiplex PCR; TCRdb stores just in-frame clones and leaves some out. There are around 610,000 clones in the sample; about 95% occur only once, and around 0.1% lies in the top ten. As defined, naive CD8 cells were CD45RO-negative and positively selected for CCR7, with terminally differentiated effector memory CD45RA+ cells excluded. The CDR3 has 16 residues. The trim removed 0 bases at V and 1 base at J, leaving 8 bases unmatched. Germline V gene data show CDR1 as SQVTM and CDR2 as ANQGSEA. The material sequenced was naive CD8+ T cells sorted from blood. The chain has TRBV29-1 and TRBJ2-7; 8 positions agree with TRBD2. This sequence was found in a woman aged 25 to 39 in good health. The CDR3 bases are TGCAGCGTTGAAGATGAGTTAGCGGGGAGGTCCTACGAGCAGTACTTC. Its protein is CSVEDELAGRSYEQYF.